These 18 T cell receptor beta chains were sequenced from one sample in a study of cytotoxic CD8 clonotypes in ibrutinib-treated CLL. Data came from immunoSEQ multiplex PCR; TCRdb stores just in-frame clones and leaves some out. This table holds about 330,000 clones, roughly 71% found once. The input for sequencing was PBMCs, taken after 36 months of ibrutinib treatment. The source is a human donor with chronic lymphocytic leukemia.

This sequence joins TRBV27 and TRBJ1-5, with D tentatively TRBD1 (6 bases). Looked up from germline, CDR1 is MNHEY and CDR2 is SMNVEV (reference sequence). This CDR3 is 15 amino acids long. Trimming took off 5 bases at V and 10 bases at J, with 21 bases between the two ends. CDR3 bases: TGTGCCAGCAGTCCAATGGGACACGGGTACTCACCCCAGCATTTT. Translation gives CASSPMGHGYSPQHF.

The chain couples TRBV19 to TRBJ2-7, with 8 positions matching TRBD2. V was clipped by 3 bases and J by 2 bases; unmatched bases: 3. The CDR3 runs 14 residues. Germline CDR1 LNHDA, CDR2 SQIVND (reference sequence). The CDR3 loop is CASSISGGPYEQYF. CDR3 DNA: TGTGCCAGTAGTATTTCGGGAGGGCCCTACGAGCAGTACTTC.

The chain is built from TRBV2 and TRBJ1-2; D gene uncertain. CDR1 and CDR2 from the germline V gene are SNHLY and FYNNEI. Trimming removed 7 bases from V and 4 bases from J, with 13 bases in between. The CDR3 runs 13 residues. The CDR3 DNA reads TGTGCCAGCACCGTTGACGTGGCCTATGGCTACACCTTC. Its translation is CASTVDVAYGYTF.

The V gene is TRBV4-2, the J gene TRBJ2-1; tentatively, D is TRBD2 (5 bases). The V gene lost 3 bases and the J gene lost 4 bases, with 16 bases spanning the gap. CDR1 is LGHNA, CDR2 YNFKEQ, per germline. The CDR3 is 16 residues long. The CDR3: CASSHPGGRRYNEQFF. In DNA form, the CDR3 reads TGTGCCAGCAGCCATCCTGGAGGACGCCGGTACAATGAGCAGTTCTTC.

The chain uses TRBV5-1 and TRBJ1-3; D not certain. The CDR3 consists of 14 residues. Germline CDR1 is SGHRS and CDR2 is YFSETQ. Trimming took 0 bases from V and 2 from J, leaving 6 bases between them. The CDR3 nucleotides are TGCGCCAGCAGCTTGGTCGGGGCTGGAAACACCATATATTTT. Translating it yields CASSLVGAGNTIYF.

The chain has TRBV7-2 and TRBJ1-2; unclear D gene. V lost 1 base and J 4 bases, leaving 13 bases between the germline ends. The CDR3 consists of 15 residues. Per germline, CDR1 SGHTA and CDR2 FQGNSA. As DNA, the CDR3 is TGTGCCAGCAGCTTAGTCGCGGCAGAGCGCTATGGCTACACCTTC. It codes for CASSLVAAERYGYTF.

V gene TRBV10-2 combines with J gene TRBJ2-5; perhaps D is TRBD1 or TRBD2 (5 bases each). Per the germline V gene, CDR1 is WSHSY and CDR2 is SAAADI. Trimming removed 10 bases at V and 3 bases at J, with 12 bases between. The CDR3 has 12 amino acids. The CDR3 DNA follows: TGCGCCACCAGGGAGCGGAAAGAGACCCAGTACTTC. Its translation is CATRERKETQYF.

The rearrangement links TRBV4-2 to TRBJ2-7; TRBD1 agrees at 8 bases. The length of the CDR3 is 15 residues. J was trimmed by 3 bases and V by 1 base; bases with no gene match: 5. Germline V gene lookup returns CDR1 LGHNA and CDR2 YNFKEQ. The CDR3 DNA sequence: TGTGCCAGCAGCCAAGGCCCAGGGGGCGTCTACGAGCAGTACTTC. Translating gives CASSQGPGGVYEQYF.

J is TRBJ1-1 and V is TRBV5-6; no clear D gene. Per the germline V gene, CDR1 is SGHDT and CDR2 is YYEEEE. V lost 1 base, J lost 4 bases, and 11 bases lay in between. The CDR3 sequence is 14 residues long. CDR3 coding DNA: TGTGCCAGCAGCTTGAGAGGACGGTTCACTGAAGCTTTCTTT. It translates to CASSLRGRFTEAFF.

V is TRBV15 and J is TRBJ2-5; D may be TRBD2 (6 bases). Germline CDR1 and CDR2: LNHNV and YYDKDF (reference sequence). CDR3 length equals 13 residues. V was clipped by 6 bases and J by 5 bases, with 13 bases between them. The CDR3 DNA reads as TGTGCCACCAGGACGCGGGGAGCTGAGACCCAGTACTTC. Encoded protein: CATRTRGAETQYF.

As DNA, the CDR3 is TGCGCCAGCAGCCCGGGACTCCCCGCAGGGGAGCAGTTCTTC. It codes for CASSPGLPAGEQFF. This chain uses TRBV10-2 with TRBJ2-1; a weak D match, TRBD2 (6 bases). The CDR3 consists of 14 residues. Germline-derived CDR1 and CDR2 are WSHSY and SAAADI. Trimming removed 6 bases at V and 10 bases at J, with 19 bases between.

The chain employs TRBV2 and TRBJ2-7, with TRBD1 matching 9 bases. CDR1 and CDR2 (germline): SNHLY, FYNNEI. V gave up 8 bases and J gave up 2 bases; unmatched junction bases: 13. The CDR3 is 16 amino acids. The CDR3 here is CASYRPGTGNPYEQYF. The CDR3 nucleotides are TGTGCCAGCTACCGGCCCGGGACAGGGAATCCCTACGAGCAGTACTTC.

Only one count was recorded for this clone. The chain joins TRBV6-1 to TRBJ2-7; a possible D gene is TRBD2 (6 bases). From germline, CDR1 is MNHNS and CDR2 SASEGT. Trimming stripped 6 bases from V and 0 bases from J, with 15 bases between. The CDR3 length is 15 residues. CDR3 sequence reads: CASRGGGAPSYEQYF. The CDR3 region has the DNA TGTGCCAGCAGGGGTGGAGGGGCTCCCTCCTACGAGCAGTACTTC.

The chain joins TRBV5-1 to TRBJ2-2; 9 positions agree with TRBD1. The ends lost 5 bases at V and 3 bases at J; junction bases unmatched: 8. The CDR3 is 16 residues long. Per germline, CDR1 SGHRS and CDR2 YFSETQ. The CDR3: CASSSGQGIYTGELFF. The CDR3, as DNA: TGCGCCAGCAGTTCCGGACAGGGGATTTACACCGGGGAGCTGTTTTTT.

The rearrangement uses TRBV6-6 and TRBJ2-7, with 7 bases that match TRBD1. The CDR3 extends over 16 amino acids. Germline V lookup: CDR1 MNHNY, CDR2 SVGAGI (reference sequence). V gave up 2 bases and J gave up 6 bases; unmatched junction bases: 13. CDR3 residues: CASSYLNRGEAREQYF. CDR3 bases: TGTGCCAGCAGTTACCTCAACAGGGGTGAAGCGCGCGAGCAGTACTTC.

This clone was picked up a small number of times. The chain has TRBV7-3 and TRBJ2-7, with D possibly TRBD2 on 5 matching bases. Germline V gene data show CDR1 as SGHTA and CDR2 as FQGTGA. The CDR3 is 15 residues long. Trimming took off 2 bases at V and 0 bases at J, with 11 bases between the two ends. The CDR3 region is CASSLFVGLSYEQYF. CDR3 bases: TGTGCCAGCAGCTTATTCGTCGGACTCTCCTACGAGCAGTACTTC.

This chain joins TRBV11-2 and TRBJ2-3; D is possibly TRBD2 (5 bases). The CDR3 length is 15 residues. V was clipped by 2 bases and J by 2 bases, with 11 bases between them. From germline, CDR1 is SGHAT and CDR2 FQNNGV. CDR3 sequence: CASSLFSLATDTQYF. CDR3 nucleotides: TGTGCCAGCAGCTTATTCTCTCTAGCCACAGATACGCAGTATTTT.

The chain employs TRBV6-5 and TRBJ1-1, with D perhaps TRBD1 (6 bases). Trimming stripped 6 bases from V and 8 bases from J, with 16 bases between. The CDR3 is 13 residues long. Per the germline V gene, CDR1 is MNHEY and CDR2 is SVGAGI. The CDR3 DNA is TGTGCCAGCAGGCCAGGGGTTGTCTTGGAAGCTTTCTTT. This gives the protein CASRPGVVLEAFF.